The clone carrying this TCR beta chain has a handful of counts. Its antigen is not known. From germline, CDR1 is SQVTM and CDR2 ANQGSEA. The CDR3 is made up of 13 amino acids. The J segment lost 2 bases and the V segment lost 5 bases, leaving 3 bases of the junction unmatched. The data were obtained in a study of T cells in Graves' hyperthyroidism and ophthalmopathy. Patients were excluded because of uncontrolled infection, other autoimmune disease, pregnancy or lactation. Diagnoses were established using clinical symptoms, serum thyroxine and TRAb, thyroid ultrasound and orbital computed tomography. RNA transcripts provided the source from which TCR beta CDR3 regions were amplified. HTBI primers were employed in a first-round RT-PCR of the TCR CDR3. TCRdb independently ran MiXCR on the multiplex PCR reads; one entry per CDR3 protein. This table has roughly 100,000 distinct CDR3 sequences, 40% appearing once.

Overall study results and limits: Before onset, by a median of 6.5 months, the model predicted ophthalmopathy.

The chain employs TRBV29-1 and TRBJ2-7, with 10 nucleotides matching TRBD2. Sequenced input: peripheral blood or thyroid tissue (not recorded which). This TCR came from a woman aged 30 to 39 with Graves' hyperthyroidism. In DNA form, the CDR3 reads TGCAGCGTTACTAGCGGGGTGGCCTACGAGCAGTACTTC. Translating gives CSVTSGVAYEQYF.